This entry describes one TCR beta chain. Its antigen is not identified. The repertoire was sequenced with immunoSEQ multiplex PCR; TCRdb's copy has only in-frame clones and lacks some. Here the sample spans 150,000 to 200,000 clones, about 91% being singletons. This CDR3 is 14 amino acids long. CDR1 is MDHEN and CDR2 is SYDVKM in the germline V gene. V lost 9 bases, J lost 0 bases, and 14 bases lay in between. The data were taken from a study of T cell responses to AZD1222 COVID-19 vaccine. Regarding the study as a whole: Epitopes outside B.1.351 and B.1.1.7 mutated regions reportedly drew nearly half of spike TCRs.

This sequence was found in an adult who received the AZD1222 COVID-19 vaccine. The chain employs TRBV28 and TRBJ1-2, with no clear D. This specimen consisted of peripheral blood, obtained 28 days after the second AZD1222 dose. CDR3 residues: CASNRTPTNYGYTF. The DNA of the CDR3 is TGTGCCAGTAACAGAACACCTACTAACTATGGCTACACCTTC.